The 21 T cell receptor beta chains given below trace back to one sample, sequenced in a study of monozygotic twins with inflammatory bowel disease. For each CDR3 protein, TCRdb gives one entry from its re-call of the 5' RACE reads, without DNA. Recorded for this sample: around 47,000 distinct CDR3 sequences. The sequenced sample consisted of blood. The receptor source for this set is a human donor with ulcerative colitis or Crohn's disease, or a healthy co-twin of an affected twin (not recorded which).

This chain connects TRBV6-1 to TRBJ1-6. This CDR3 comprises 12 residues. Germline V lookup: CDR1 MNHNS, CDR2 SASEGT. The CDR3 spells CASSEVYSPLHF.

The chain is built from TRBV10-3 and TRBJ1-2; TCRdb selects TRBD1, and the lack of DNA leaves this call unchecked. In germline, CDR1 is ENHRY, CDR2 SYGVKD. The CDR3 loop spans 13 amino acids. CDR3 sequence reads: CAISDRGDYGYTF.

This chain connects TRBV5-1 to TRBJ2-6. This CDR3 is 13 amino acids long. CDR1 and CDR2 (germline): SGHRS, YFSETQ. The CDR3 reads CASSLPGANVLTF. The whole variable domain, filled in from reference TRBV5-1 and TRBJ2-6, reads KAGVTQTPRYLIKTRGQQVTLSCSPISGHRSVSWYQQTPGQGLQFLFEYFSETQRNKGNFPGRFSGRQFSNSRSEMNVSTLELGDSALYLCASSLPGANVLTFGAGSRLTVL.

This sequence joins TRBV5-1 and TRBJ2-1; as DNA is missing, the TRBD2 call by TCRdb cannot be tested. The CDR3 sequence is 18 residues long. Germline CDR1 SGHRS, CDR2 YFSETQ. The CDR3 sequence is CASTYSGGLTSSYNEQFF.

The rearrangement uses TRBV20-1 and TRBJ2-3; TCRdb lists TRBD1, though no DNA is available to test this call. The CDR3 sequence is 13 residues long. The germline gives CDR1 DFQATT, CDR2 SNEGSKA (reference sequence). CDR3 region: CSARVPGTDTQYF.

The chain carries TRBV5-5 and TRBJ2-5; as DNA is missing, the TRBD1 call by TCRdb cannot be tested. Looked up from germline, CDR1 is SGHKS and CDR2 is YYEKEE (reference sequence). There are 13 residues in the CDR3. The CDR3 is CASSFFGAETQYF.

The gene calls are TRBV30 and TRBJ2-5; TCRdb reports TRBD1, a call that lacks DNA to check it against. Germline values: CDR1 GTSNPN, CDR2 SVGIG (reference sequence). This CDR3 comprises 13 residues. CDR3 sequence: CAWIRDRGETQYF.

V usage is TRBV20-1 and J usage is TRBJ1-5. This CDR3 is 14 amino acids long. CDR1 is DFQATT, CDR2 SNEGSKA, per germline (reference sequence). This CDR3 is CSARVTASNQPQHF.

The V gene is TRBV15, the J gene TRBJ2-7. Germline values: CDR1 LNHNV, CDR2 YYDKDF (reference sequence). The CDR3 sequence is 11 residues long. This chain's CDR3 is CATSRGYEQYF.

The chain combines TRBV5-4 with TRBJ2-3. The CDR3 runs to 13 residues. Germline V CDR1 and CDR2: SGHNT, YYREEE (reference sequence). The chain's CDR3 is CASSLGRPDTQYF.

This chain links TRBV28 with TRBJ2-1. Germline V CDR1 and CDR2: MDHEN, SYDVKM. This CDR3 is 11 amino acids long. The CDR3 spells CASSFRNEQFF.

The CDR3 is CAWSTGTGATDTQYF. The chain links TRBV30 to TRBJ2-3; TCRdb's assignment of TRBD1 cannot be checked, as there is no DNA. Germline-derived CDR1 and CDR2 are GTSNPN and SVGIG (reference sequence). This CDR3 comprises 15 residues.

This chain uses TRBV29-1 with TRBJ2-7. The germline V gene has CDR1 SQVTM and CDR2 ANQGSEA. This CDR3 has 12 residues. This CDR3 is CSVGNSNYEQYF.

The chain links TRBV28 to TRBJ1-2. The CDR3 length is 15 residues. Germline V gives CDR1 MDHEN, CDR2 SYDVKM. This CDR3 is CASSLLQSDNYGYTF.

The CDR3 here is CASSRRGLGVEQFF. The chain has TRBV7-2 and TRBJ2-1; the TCRdb call, TRBD2, lacks DNA for checking. From germline, CDR1 is SGHTA and CDR2 FQGNSA. The CDR3 is 14 amino acids.

The CDR3 is CSARDGGRVRGTEAFF. The rearrangement joins TRBV20-1 to TRBJ1-1. Germline CDR1 and CDR2: DFQATT and SNEGSKA (reference sequence). The CDR3 has 16 residues.

The gene calls are TRBV28 and TRBJ1-5; absent DNA, TCRdb's TRBD1 call cannot be checked. The CDR3 consists of 15 residues. Per germline, CDR1 MDHEN and CDR2 SYDVKM. The CDR3 loop reads CASSGAGTGLKPQHF.

The chain employs TRBV6-5 and TRBJ2-1; TCRdb calls TRBD1, which cannot be checked without DNA. The CDR3 runs to 13 residues. The germline gives CDR1 MNHEY, CDR2 SVGAGI. The CDR3 sequence: CASSRDRGGVEFF.

The chain joins TRBV7-3 to TRBJ2-3. Germline V gives CDR1 SGHTA, CDR2 FQGTGA. This CDR3 comprises 13 residues. CDR3 amino acids: CASSSRNTDTQYF.

CDR3 region: CASSLGSGSSPLHF. V usage is TRBV7-2 and J usage is TRBJ1-6. Per the germline V gene, CDR1 is SGHTA and CDR2 is FQGNSA. There are 14 residues in the CDR3.

The rearrangement uses TRBV27 and TRBJ1-1; lacking DNA, the TRBD1 call made by TCRdb goes unchecked. The CDR3 sequence is 13 residues long. Germline V gives CDR1 MNHEY, CDR2 SMNVEV (reference sequence). CDR3 in amino acids: CASSSRTADRAFF.